One and the same sample provided the 25 T cell receptor beta chains below, sequenced in a study of human T cells and chemical hapten exposure. Time point: patch test 1, 2 weeks after DPC sensitization. Treatment reported: therapeutic diphenylcyclopropenone sensitization with weekly scalp DPC. TCRdb reanalysed the RACE reads using MiXCR and keeps one entry per CDR3 protein. The sample includes 150,000 to 200,000 distinct CDR3 sequences, about 14% seen only once; the top ten take about 1.7%. Sequenced here: whole blood, sampled in connection with sensitization to the hapten diphenylcyclopropenone (DPC). The receptors were gathered from a woman in her 30s with alopecia areata. Some clones in this sample may be carry-over from other donors' samples.

This clonotype was seen at least ten times. This rearrangement joins TRBV9 to TRBJ2-7; 10 positions agree with TRBD1. Trimming removed 4 bases from V and 5 bases from J; junction bases left unmatched: 9. Looked up from germline, CDR1 is SGDLS and CDR2 is YYNGEE. The CDR3 extends over 15 amino acids. The CDR3 is CASSSAGQGPDEQYF. The CDR3 DNA reads TGTGCCAGCAGCTCCGCGGGACAGGGGCCGGACGAGCAGTACTTC.

V usage is TRBV28 and J usage is TRBJ2-1; D may be TRBD1 (5 bases). This CDR3 comprises 15 residues. The V gene lost 3 bases and the J gene lost 1 base, with 10 bases spanning the gap. Germline lookup yields CDR1 MDHEN and CDR2 SYDVKM. This chain's CDR3 is CASSLPGMSYNEQFF. CDR3 DNA: TGTGCCAGCAGTTTGCCAGGGATGTCCTACAATGAGCAGTTCTTC.

The chain links TRBV29-1 to TRBJ2-5; TRBD2 aligns across 12 bases. The CDR3 consists of 16 residues. CDR1 is SQVTM and CDR2 is ANQGSEA in the germline V gene. V lost 1 base to trimming and J lost 2 bases; unmatched junction nucleotides: 5. The CDR3 DNA follows: TGCAGCGTTGAAGTCGGGACTAGCGGGCCTCAAGAGACCCAGTACTTC. Protein: CSVEVGTSGPQETQYF.

The chain carries TRBV6-5 and TRBJ1-1, with no clear D. CDR3 length equals 14 residues. Looked up from germline, CDR1 is MNHEY and CDR2 is SVGAGI. Trimming cost V 0 bases and J 3 bases, with 8 bases left between them. The CDR3 sequence is CASSYSDLYTEAFF. The CDR3 DNA reads as TGTGCCAGCAGTTACTCAGATCTGTACACTGAAGCTTTCTTT.

This sequence joins TRBV7-2 and TRBJ1-5; D unclear. The CDR3 length is 13 residues. The germline V gene has CDR1 SGHTA and CDR2 FQGNSA. V was cut by 5 bases and J by 5 bases, with 10 bases left in between. Written as DNA, the CDR3 is TGTGCCAGCAGCGTCACGATGGATCAGCCCCAGCATTTT. It specifies CASSVTMDQPQHF.

The chain employs TRBV28 and TRBJ2-7; D may match TRBD1 or TRBD2 (5 bases each). V lost 3 bases and J lost 1, with 13 bases in between. Germline values: CDR1 MDHEN, CDR2 SYDVKM. This CDR3 has 15 amino acids. The CDR3 sequence: CASSFPGALSYEQYF. CDR3 nucleotides: TGTGCCAGCAGTTTTCCCGGGGCCCTATCCTACGAGCAGTACTTC.

The chain links TRBV10-3 to TRBJ2-7, with 8 bases identical to TRBD1. Germline CDR1 is ENHRY and CDR2 is SYGVKD. The CDR3 sequence is 14 residues long. V was clipped by 4 bases and J by 0 bases; unmatched bases: 2. The CDR3 is CAISGTGNSYEQYF. CDR3 nucleotide sequence: TGTGCCATCAGTGGGACAGGGAACTCCTACGAGCAGTACTTC.

The chain recombines TRBV19 with TRBJ2-1, with 7 positions matching TRBD2. This CDR3 contains 14 residues. Germline CDR1 is LNHDA and CDR2 is SQIVND (reference sequence). V trimming: 7 bases; J trimming: 8 bases; junction bases outside the gene matches: 11. CDR3 bases: TGTGCCAGTACCCTGAGGGAGGGCCTTCATGAGCAGTTCTTC. The encoded protein is CASTLREGLHEQFF.

The chain couples TRBV29-1 to TRBJ2-1, with 10 bases that match TRBD2. CDR3 length: 13 amino acids. Germline CDR1 is SQVTM and CDR2 is ANQGSEA. The trim removed 5 bases at V and 10 bases at J, leaving 8 bases unmatched. The CDR3 region is CSVTKLAGAEQFF. CDR3 sequence (DNA): TGCAGCGTTACAAAGCTAGCGGGGGCCGAGCAGTTCTTC.

This clonotype appeared many times. This chain uses TRBV7-9 with TRBJ1-2; D is unresolved. The V end was cut by 1 base, the J end by 4 bases, with 13 bases between. The CDR3 is 15 amino acids. Germline V CDR1 and CDR2: SEHNR, FQNEAQ (reference sequence). The CDR3 DNA is TGTGCCAGCAGCTTAGGGGTTGCAGGAGCCTATGGCTACACCTTC. As protein: CASSLGVAGAYGYTF.

The V gene is TRBV6-5, the J gene TRBJ1-1, with D maybe TRBD1 (6 bases). Trimming took off 2 bases at V and 8 bases at J, with 12 bases between the two ends. Looked up from germline, CDR1 is MNHEY and CDR2 is SVGAGI. The CDR3 is 13 amino acids. CDR3 sequence: CASSYRGQREAFF. In DNA, the CDR3 is TGTGCCAGCAGTTACCGCGGACAGAGAGAAGCTTTCTTT.

This clonotype came up a few times. This chain connects TRBV6-5 to TRBJ1-2; D is perhaps TRBD1 (5 bases). The length of the CDR3 is 14 residues. Trimming took off 2 bases at V and 2 bases at J, with 9 bases between the two ends. Per the germline V gene, CDR1 is MNHEY and CDR2 is SVGAGI. CDR3 protein: CASSYATENYGYTF. CDR3 in DNA: TGTGCCAGCAGTTACGCGACAGAAAACTATGGCTACACCTTC.

This clonotype was seen many times. The chain couples TRBV5-4 to TRBJ1-1, with D uncertain. CDR1 SGHNT and CDR2 YYREEE come from the germline V gene (reference sequence). Trimming cost V 3 bases and J 1 base, with 13 bases left between them. This CDR3 is 15 amino acids long. Here the CDR3 DNA reads TGTGCCAGCAGCTCGGAGGTTCTCTCGAACACTGAAGCTTTCTTT. Amino acid sequence: CASSSEVLSNTEAFF.

This clonotype occurred a few times. J is TRBJ2-1 and V is TRBV4-3, with D hard to call. The V gene lost 1 base and the J gene lost 9 bases, with 7 bases spanning the gap. Germline assignment: CDR1 LGHNA and CDR2 YSLEER. This CDR3 contains 12 residues. Here the CDR3 DNA reads TGCGCCAGCAGCCAAGGTGTGGGTGAGCAGTTCTTC. Amino acid sequence: CASSQGVGEQFF.

The rearrangement links TRBV5-4 to TRBJ2-1; tentatively, D is TRBD2 (6 bases). Between the trimmed V and J ends, which lost 2 bases and 1 base, there was a span of 13 bases. The CDR3 consists of 16 residues. Germline V gene lookup returns CDR1 SGHNT and CDR2 YYREEE (reference sequence). CDR3 residues: CASSFGGTGSYNEQFF. CDR3 sequence (DNA): TGTGCCAGCAGCTTTGGGGGGACCGGGTCCTACAATGAGCAGTTCTTC.

This clonotype has at least ten counts. The rearrangement joins TRBV28 to TRBJ1-1; no definite D call. The V and J ends lost 10 bases and 4 bases respectively, with 13 bases between them. CDR1 is MDHEN, CDR2 SYDVKM, per germline. The CDR3 spans 12 residues. The CDR3 nucleotides read TGTGCCACCGGCGTCGGGGTCACTGAAGCTTTCTTT. Translated: CATGVGVTEAFF.

The J gene is TRBJ2-3, the V gene TRBV10-1; no clear D gene. Trimming shortened V by 2 bases and J by 0 bases, and 12 bases separated the two germline ends. The CDR3 has 16 amino acids. CDR1 is WNHNN and CDR2 is SYGVQD in the germline V gene (reference sequence). The CDR3 DNA follows: TGCGCCAGCAGTGAGCGGAAACCTGTGAGCACAGATACGCAGTATTTT. Translating gives CASSERKPVSTDTQYF.

In its sample, this clonotype was seen a few times. V and J are TRBV7-9 and TRBJ2-5; 10 bases are a match to TRBD1. Germline CDR1 reads SEHNR; CDR2 reads FQNEAQ (reference sequence). V was pared by 5 bases and J by 2 bases, with 8 bases of the junction left unmatched. The length of the CDR3 is 16 residues. Written as DNA, the CDR3 is TGTGCCAGCAGCCGGACAGGGGGACCGCGGCAAGAGACCCAGTACTTC. As protein: CASSRTGGPRQETQYF.

The chain employs TRBV5-4 and TRBJ2-1, with 11 bases identical to TRBD2. Germline-derived CDR1 and CDR2 are SGHNT and YYREEE (reference sequence). Trimming removed 4 bases from V and 10 bases from J; junction bases left unmatched: 13. The CDR3 is 16 residues long. This CDR3 is CASSQLGLAGGGEQFF. The CDR3 DNA is TGTGCCAGCAGCCAGCTTGGTCTAGCGGGAGGCGGGGAGCAGTTCTTC.

The chain recombines TRBV18 with TRBJ2-2; D gene ambiguous. V was trimmed by 8 bases and J by 5 bases, leaving 6 bases between them. Germline loops: CDR1 KGHSH, CDR2 LQKENI. CDR3 length: 11 residues. The CDR3 loop is CASVGTGELFF. CDR3 in DNA: TGTGCCAGCGTAGGAACCGGGGAGCTGTTTTTT.

The chain joins TRBV28 to TRBJ2-7; maybe TRBD1 (6 bases). Germline values: CDR1 MDHEN, CDR2 SYDVKM. Trimming stripped 10 bases from V and 4 bases from J, with 17 bases between. CDR3 length: 13 residues. CDR3 sequence reads: CATGPGQGYEQYF. The CDR3 bases are TGTGCCACCGGCCCGGGGCAGGGGTACGAGCAGTACTTC.

The CDR3 DNA follows: TGCGCCAGCAGCTTCGGGGGGTCAACCCGAAAACTGTTTTTT. As protein: CASSFGGSTRKLFF. The chain employs TRBV5-1 and TRBJ1-4, with D perhaps matching TRBD1 (5 bases). V lost 2 bases to trimming and J lost 10 bases, with 15 bases between them. Per germline, CDR1 SGHRS and CDR2 YFSETQ. The CDR3 length is 14 residues.

The sample holds many counts of this clonotype. The chain has TRBV28 and TRBJ2-7, with TRBD1 matching 7 bases. CDR3 length: 15 residues. Germline loops: CDR1 MDHEN, CDR2 SYDVKM. J lost 2 bases, V lost 6 bases, and 10 bases had no gene match. In nucleotides, the CDR3 is TGTGCCAGCAGGGAAACGAGACAGGGCACCTACGAGCAGTACTTC. This sequence encodes CASRETRQGTYEQYF.

In this sample, this clonotype turned up a few times. This rearrangement joins TRBV4-2 to TRBJ1-5; no definite D call. V was shortened by 0 bases and J by 4 bases, with 10 bases between the two germline ends. The CDR3 runs to 15 residues. The germline CDR1 and CDR2 sequences are LGHNA and YNFKEQ. CDR3 sequence: CASSQDALGNQPQHF. Here the CDR3 DNA reads TGTGCCAGCAGCCAAGATGCCCTGGGTAATCAGCCCCAGCATTTT.

Details on this clonotype: Just one base apart from a much larger clone, this may be a read error. This chain connects TRBV3-1 to TRBJ2-7; possible D gene TRBD2, 6 bases. CDR3 length: 16 residues. Between the trimmed V and J ends, which lost 3 bases and 5 bases, there was a span of 20 bases. The germline gives CDR1 LGHDT, CDR2 YNNKEL (reference sequence). CDR3 in amino acids: CASSHKSGLAGHEQYF. The CDR3 region has the DNA TGTGCCAGCAGCCACAAATCGGGACTGGCGGGCCACGAGCAGTACTTC.